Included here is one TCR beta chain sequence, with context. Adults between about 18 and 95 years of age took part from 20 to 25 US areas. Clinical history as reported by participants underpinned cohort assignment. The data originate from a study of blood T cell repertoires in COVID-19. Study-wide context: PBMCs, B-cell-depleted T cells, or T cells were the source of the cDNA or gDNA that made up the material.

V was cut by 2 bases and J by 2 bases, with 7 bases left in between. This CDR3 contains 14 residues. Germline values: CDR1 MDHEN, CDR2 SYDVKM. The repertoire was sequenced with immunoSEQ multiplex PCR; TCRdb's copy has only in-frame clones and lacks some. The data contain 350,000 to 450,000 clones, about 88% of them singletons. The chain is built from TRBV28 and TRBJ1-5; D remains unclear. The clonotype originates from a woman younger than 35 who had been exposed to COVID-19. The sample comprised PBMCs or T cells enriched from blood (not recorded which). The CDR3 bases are TGTGCCAGCAGTTTAGGCCTTGGCAATCAGCCCCAGCATTTT. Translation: CASSLGLGNQPQHF.